This TCR beta chain was captured by sequencing in a study of control samples from healthy donors and cancer patients. The table came from immunoSEQ multiplex PCR; TCRdb's copy has only in-frame clones and leaves some out. The table records about 69,000 clones, more than 80% of them present only once. The receptor comes from a woman between 45 and 65 years old with lung cancer. Material: PBMCs.

CDR3 nucleotides: TGTGCCAGCAGATTTCGGACAGGGGAGGAAATTAACTCTGGAAACACCATATATTTT. This sequence encodes CASRFRTGEEINSGNTIYF. V is TRBV7-2 and J is TRBJ1-3, with 9 bases fitting TRBD1. The CDR3 spans 19 residues. CDR1 is SGHTA and CDR2 is FQGNSA in the germline V gene. Unmatched junction bases numbered 15, after V lost 6 bases and J lost 0 bases.